The entry that follows covers one TCR beta chain sequence. The ends were cut back, 7 bases at V and 5 bases at J, with 11 bases in the middle. The CDR3 consists of 12 residues. Per the germline V gene, CDR1 is MGHDK and CDR2 is SYGVNS. The sample originates from a study of CD8 T cells in Susac syndrome. An input of 0.5 to 1 ug of RNA was subjected to reverse transcription using random hexamers. Amplification of TCR beta CDR3 across 54 Vbeta and 13 Jbeta was performed with immunoSEQ multiplex PCR. TCRdb re-analysed the immunoSEQ multiplex PCR reads in MiXCR, keeping a single row per CDR3 protein. The table has under 85,000 distinct CDR3 sequences, around 96% seen once.

The V call is TRBV25-1, the J call TRBJ1-2; D is uncertain. The sequence was obtained from a human donor with multiple sclerosis. The sequenced sample was CD8+ T cells from PBMCs. The CDR3 protein is CASTPGSYGYTF. The DNA for the CDR3 is TGTGCCAGCACCCCGGGAAGTTATGGCTACACCTTC.